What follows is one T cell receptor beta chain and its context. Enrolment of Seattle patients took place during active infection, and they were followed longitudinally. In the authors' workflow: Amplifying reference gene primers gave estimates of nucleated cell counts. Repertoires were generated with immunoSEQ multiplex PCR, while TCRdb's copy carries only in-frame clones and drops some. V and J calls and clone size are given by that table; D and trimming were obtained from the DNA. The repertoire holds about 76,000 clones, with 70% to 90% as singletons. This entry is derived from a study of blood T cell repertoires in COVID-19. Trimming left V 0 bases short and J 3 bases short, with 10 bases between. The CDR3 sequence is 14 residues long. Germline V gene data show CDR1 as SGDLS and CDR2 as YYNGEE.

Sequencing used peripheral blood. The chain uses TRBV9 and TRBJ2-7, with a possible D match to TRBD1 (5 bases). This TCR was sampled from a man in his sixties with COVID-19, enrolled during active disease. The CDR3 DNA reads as TGTGCCAGCAGCGTAGGAAACAGGAACTACGAGCAGTACTTC. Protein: CASSVGNRNYEQYF.